What follows are 7 T cell receptor beta chains derived from one specimen sequenced in a study of T cell responses to AZD1222 COVID-19 vaccine. Data came from immunoSEQ multiplex PCR; TCRdb stores just in-frame clones and leaves some out. The sample yields some 120,000 clones, 85% to 95% seen once. Material: peripheral blood, obtained on day 0 of AZD1222 vaccination. The receptor set was obtained from an adult in good health.

The gene calls are TRBV28 and TRBJ1-5; the D is unclear. The germline gives CDR1 MDHEN, CDR2 SYDVKM. There are 15 residues in the CDR3. Trimming stripped 4 bases from V and 5 bases from J, with 15 bases between. Written as DNA, the CDR3 is TGTGCCAGCAGTTCGGCGGTACAGCCCGATCAGCCCCAGCATTTT. Its protein product is CASSSAVQPDQPQHF.

The rearrangement joins TRBV28 to TRBJ1-5; 7 bases are shared with TRBD1. In germline, CDR1 is MDHEN, CDR2 SYDVKM. The CDR3 covers 18 residues. V lost 1 base and J lost 5; bases outside the gene matches: 14. The DNA for the CDR3 is TGTGCCAGCAGTTTATACACTAGGAGGGGGCGCCCCCATCAGCCCCAGCATTTT. Amino acids: CASSLYTRRGRPHQPQHF.

The chain combines TRBV9 with TRBJ2-7; TRBD2 agrees at 11 bases. V lost 0 bases to trimming and J lost 4 bases; unmatched junction nucleotides: 9. The germline CDR1 and CDR2 sequences are SGDLS and YYNGEE. This CDR3 region has 17 residues. The CDR3: CASSVDGRGTSGYEQYF. CDR3 nucleotides: TGTGCCAGCAGCGTAGATGGGCGTGGGACTAGCGGATACGAGCAGTACTTC.

The chain recombines TRBV18 with TRBJ1-5, with a possible D match to TRBD1 (6 bases). The CDR3 totals 15 residues. V was trimmed by 8 bases and J by 0 bases, leaving 14 bases between them. Germline CDR1 is KGHSH and CDR2 is LQKENI. The CDR3 loop is CASERGGDSNQPQHF. The CDR3, as DNA: TGTGCCAGCGAGAGGGGGGGCGATAGCAATCAGCCCCAGCATTTT.

J is TRBJ1-1 and V is TRBV3-1 (or the pseudogene TRBV3-2), with a possible D match to TRBD1 (6 bases). The germline CDR1 and CDR2 sequences are LGHDT and YNNKEL (reference sequence). The CDR3 covers 15 residues. Trimming removed 5 bases from V and 2 bases from J, with 15 bases in between. The CDR3 reads CASSAWIGTNTEAFF. DNA for the CDR3: TGTGCCAGCAGCGCCTGGATAGGGACAAACACTGAAGCTTTCTTT.

Of note for this clone: An end of the junction differs from the germline gene, which may be a read error. The chain is built from TRBV6-1 and TRBJ2-1; D perhaps matches TRBD2 (5 bases). This CDR3 spans 16 amino acids. Germline V gene data show CDR1 as MNHNS and CDR2 as SASEGT. CDR3 DNA sequence: TGTGCCATCAGTGAAGTATCTCGGAGGTCCTACAATGAGCAGTTCTTC. It specifies CAISEVSRRSYNEQFF.

The chain employs TRBV30 and TRBJ2-7; D might be TRBD1 (6 bases). Trimming pared 4 bases from V and 6 bases from J, leaving 19 bases between. Looked up from germline, CDR1 is GTSNPN and CDR2 is SVGIG (reference sequence). The CDR3 contains 14 residues. CDR3 region: CAWKGNRAAFEQYF. CDR3 in DNA: TGTGCCTGGAAGGGGAACAGGGCCGCGTTCGAGCAGTACTTC.